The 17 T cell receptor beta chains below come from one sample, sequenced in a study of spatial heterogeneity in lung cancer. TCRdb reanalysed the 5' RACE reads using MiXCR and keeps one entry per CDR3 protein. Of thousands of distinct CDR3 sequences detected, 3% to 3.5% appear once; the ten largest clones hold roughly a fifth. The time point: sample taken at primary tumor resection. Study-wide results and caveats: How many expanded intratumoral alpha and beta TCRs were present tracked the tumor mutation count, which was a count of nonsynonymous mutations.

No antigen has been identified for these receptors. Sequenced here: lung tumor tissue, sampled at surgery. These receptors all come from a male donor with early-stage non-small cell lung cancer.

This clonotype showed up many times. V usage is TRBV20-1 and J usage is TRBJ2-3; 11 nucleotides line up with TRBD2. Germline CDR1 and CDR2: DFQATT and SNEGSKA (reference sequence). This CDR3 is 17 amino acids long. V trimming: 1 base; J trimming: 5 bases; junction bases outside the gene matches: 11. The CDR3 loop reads CSARAVAGGPKVDTQYF. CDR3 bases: TGCAGTGCTAGAGCGGTAGCGGGAGGGCCTAAGGTAGATACGCAGTATTTT.

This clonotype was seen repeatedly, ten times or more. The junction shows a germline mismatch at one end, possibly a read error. The CDR3 loop is CASSPYNANYGDTF. The CDR3 DNA sequence: TGTGCCAGCAGTCCCTATAATGCTAACTATGGCGACACCTTC. The chain has TRBV6-2 or TRBV6-3 and TRBJ1-2; no firm D call. The germline V gene encodes CDR1 MNHEY and CDR2 SVGEGT. This CDR3 spans 14 amino acids.

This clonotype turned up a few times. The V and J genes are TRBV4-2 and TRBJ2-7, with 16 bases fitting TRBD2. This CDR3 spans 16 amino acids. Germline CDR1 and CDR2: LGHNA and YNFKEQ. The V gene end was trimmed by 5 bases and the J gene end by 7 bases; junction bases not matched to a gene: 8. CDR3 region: CASSKPGLAGGEEQYF. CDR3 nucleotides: TGTGCCAGCAGCAAGCCGGGACTAGCGGGAGGGGAAGAGCAGTACTTC.

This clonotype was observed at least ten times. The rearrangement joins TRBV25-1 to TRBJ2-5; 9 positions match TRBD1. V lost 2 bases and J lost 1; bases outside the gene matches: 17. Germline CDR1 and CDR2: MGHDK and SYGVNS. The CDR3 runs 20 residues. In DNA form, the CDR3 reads TGTGCCAGCAGTGAAATCCCTGGGACAGGGACGAGACACCGCCAAGAGACCCAGTACTTC. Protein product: CASSEIPGTGTRHRQETQYF. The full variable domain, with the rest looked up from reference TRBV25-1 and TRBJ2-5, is EADIYQTPRYLVIGTGKKITLECSQTMGHDKMYWYQQDPGMELHLIHYSYGVNSTEKGDLSSESTVSRIRTEHFPLTLESARPSHTSQYLCASSEIPGTGTRHRQETQYFGPGTRLLVL.

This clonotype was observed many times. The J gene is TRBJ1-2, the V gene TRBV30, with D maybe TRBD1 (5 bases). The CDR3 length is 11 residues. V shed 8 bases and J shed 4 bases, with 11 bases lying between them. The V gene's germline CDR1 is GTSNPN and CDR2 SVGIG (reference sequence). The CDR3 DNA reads TGTGCCCGTCAGGGAACCTATGGCTACACCTTC. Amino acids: CARQGTYGYTF.

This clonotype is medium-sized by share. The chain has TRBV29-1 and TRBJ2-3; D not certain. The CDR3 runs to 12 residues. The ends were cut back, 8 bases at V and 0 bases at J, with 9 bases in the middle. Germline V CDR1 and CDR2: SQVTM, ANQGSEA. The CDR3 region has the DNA TGCAGCTTAAAGAGTAGCACAGATACGCAGTATTTT. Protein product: CSLKSSTDTQYF.

The CDR3 sequence is CASSTTRGGMEQPQHF. CDR3 in DNA: TGTGCCAGCAGTACCACCCGCGGGGGAATGGAACAGCCCCAGCATTTT. V is TRBV6-1 and J is TRBJ1-5; D may be TRBD1 (5 bases). Germline V gene lookup returns CDR1 MNHNS and CDR2 SASEGT. Trimming took off 5 bases at V and 7 bases at J, with 21 bases between the two ends. CDR3 length: 16 amino acids.

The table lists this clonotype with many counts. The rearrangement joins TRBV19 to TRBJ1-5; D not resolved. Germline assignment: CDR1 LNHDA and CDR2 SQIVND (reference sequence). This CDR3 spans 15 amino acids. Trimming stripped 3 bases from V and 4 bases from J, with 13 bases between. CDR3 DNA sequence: TGTGCCAGTAGTATTGGAAGGGCTGGGAATCAGCCCCAGCATTTT. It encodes CASSIGRAGNQPQHF.

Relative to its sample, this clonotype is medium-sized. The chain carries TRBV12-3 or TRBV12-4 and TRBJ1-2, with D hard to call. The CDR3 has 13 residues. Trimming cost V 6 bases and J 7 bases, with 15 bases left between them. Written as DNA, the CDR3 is TGTGCCAGCAGCAAGGGTCCGGTCGTTGGCTACACCTTC. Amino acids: CASSKGPVVGYTF.

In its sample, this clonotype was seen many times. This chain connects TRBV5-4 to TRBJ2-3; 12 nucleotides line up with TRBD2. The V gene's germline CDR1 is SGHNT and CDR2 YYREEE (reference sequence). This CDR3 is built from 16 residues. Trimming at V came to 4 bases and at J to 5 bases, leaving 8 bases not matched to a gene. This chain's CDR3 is CASSLRLAGEVDTQYF. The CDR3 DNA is TGTGCCAGCAGCCTCCGACTAGCGGGGGAGGTAGATACGCAGTATTTT.

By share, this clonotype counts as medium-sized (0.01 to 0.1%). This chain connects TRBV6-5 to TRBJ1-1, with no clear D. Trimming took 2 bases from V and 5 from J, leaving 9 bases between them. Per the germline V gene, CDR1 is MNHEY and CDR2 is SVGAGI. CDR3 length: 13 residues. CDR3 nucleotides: TGTGCCAGCAGTTACGATCAGGTGACTGAAGCTTTCTTT. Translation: CASSYDQVTEAFF.

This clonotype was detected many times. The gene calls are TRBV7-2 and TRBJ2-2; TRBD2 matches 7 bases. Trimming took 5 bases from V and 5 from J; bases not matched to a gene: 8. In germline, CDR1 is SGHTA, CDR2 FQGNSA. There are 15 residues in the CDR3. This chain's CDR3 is CASSGTGGITGELFF. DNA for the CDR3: TGTGCCAGCAGCGGTACGGGGGGTATAACCGGGGAGCTGTTTTTT.

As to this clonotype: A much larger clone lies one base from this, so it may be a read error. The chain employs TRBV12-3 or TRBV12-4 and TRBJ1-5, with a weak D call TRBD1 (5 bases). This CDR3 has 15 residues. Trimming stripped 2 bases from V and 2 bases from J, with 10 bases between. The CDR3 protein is CASSLKGSGNQPQHF. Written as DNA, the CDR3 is TGTGCCAGCAGTTTAAAGGGGAGTGGCAATCAGCCCCAGCATTTT.

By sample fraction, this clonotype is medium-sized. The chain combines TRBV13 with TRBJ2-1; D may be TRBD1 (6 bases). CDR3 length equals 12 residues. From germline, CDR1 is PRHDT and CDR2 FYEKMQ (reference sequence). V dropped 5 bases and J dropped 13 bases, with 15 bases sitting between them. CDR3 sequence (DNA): TGTGCCAGCAGCCTGACAGGTTACCAACAGTTCTTC. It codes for CASSLTGYQQFF.

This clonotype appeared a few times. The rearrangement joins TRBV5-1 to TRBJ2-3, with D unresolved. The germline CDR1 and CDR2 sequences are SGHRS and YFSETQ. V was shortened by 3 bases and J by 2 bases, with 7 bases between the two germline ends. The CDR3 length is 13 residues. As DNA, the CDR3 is TGCGCCAGCAGCTCCTGGGACACAGATACGCAGTATTTT. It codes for CASSSWDTDTQYF.

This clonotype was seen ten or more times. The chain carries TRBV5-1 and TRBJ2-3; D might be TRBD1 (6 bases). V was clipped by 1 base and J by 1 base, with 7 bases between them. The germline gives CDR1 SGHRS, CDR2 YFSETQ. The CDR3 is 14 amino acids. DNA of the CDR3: TGCGCCAGCAGCTTGAGACAGGGCACAGATACGCAGTATTTT. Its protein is CASSLRQGTDTQYF.

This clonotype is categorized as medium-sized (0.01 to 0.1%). CDR3 nucleotides: TGTGCCAGCAGCGTAGGACAGGGCGAACAGCCCCAGCATTTT. It is translated as CASSVGQGEQPQHF. The genes are TRBV9 and TRBJ1-5; 7 bases line up with TRBD1. The ends lost 0 bases at V and 7 bases at J; junction bases unmatched: 4. CDR1 is SGDLS and CDR2 is YYNGEE in the germline V gene. There are 14 residues in the CDR3.